These 8 T cell receptor beta chains were sequenced from one sample in a study of T-cell reconstitution after alpha-beta-depleted transplantation in children. A TCRbeta library incorporating unique molecular identifiers was prepared. TCRdb independently ran MiXCR on the PCR reads; one entry per CDR3 protein. This table has around 300,000 distinct CDR3 sequences, around 25% appearing once. The input for sequencing was PBMCs, mostly from graft donor cells, taken 180 days after TCRalphabeta/CD19-depleted stem cell transplant. The receptors were gathered from a male patient between 10 and 17 years old who had a stem cell transplant for acute lymphoblastic leukemia, so the T cells may come from the graft donor.

The chain carries TRBV5-1 and TRBJ1-1; 10 nucleotides match TRBD1. CDR3 length: 14 residues. CDR1 is SGHRS and CDR2 is YFSETQ in the germline V gene. V shed 4 bases, J shed 8 bases, and the junction held 8 bases outside the gene matches. In nucleotides, the CDR3 is TGCGCCAGCAGCCCCTGGACAGGGGGACCCGAAGCTTTCTTT. Its translation is CASSPWTGGPEAFF.

Concerning this clonotype: A much larger clonotype is one base distant, so this may be a read error. The gene calls are TRBV7-6 and TRBJ2-2, with 7 bases lining up with TRBD2. The germline gives CDR1 SGHVS, CDR2 FNYEAQ. The J segment lost 7 bases and the V segment lost 8 bases, leaving 7 bases of the junction unmatched. The CDR3 length is 13 residues. The CDR3, as DNA: TGTGCCAGCGGCCCCGGGGGGATCGGGGAGCTGTTTTTT. Encoded protein: CASGPGGIGELFF.

The chain couples TRBV20-1 to TRBJ2-1; 9 bases align to TRBD2. The CDR3 is 17 residues long. Per germline, CDR1 DFQATT and CDR2 SNEGSKA (reference sequence). The V gene end was trimmed by 6 bases and the J gene end by 1 base; junction bases not matched to a gene: 13. Here the CDR3 reads CSATRREGLGSYNEQFF. CDR3 nucleotide sequence: TGCAGTGCCACGAGGCGGGAGGGCCTCGGGTCCTACAATGAGCAGTTCTTC.

In this sample, this clonotype turned up a few times. This sequence joins TRBV7-9 and TRBJ2-7; TRBD1 agrees at 8 bases. The CDR3 is made up of 15 amino acids. Germline CDR1 is SEHNR and CDR2 is FQNEAQ (reference sequence). V lost 6 bases to trimming and J lost 7 bases; unmatched junction nucleotides: 14. The CDR3 loop reads CASRGLTGESSEQYF. In DNA, the CDR3 is TGTGCCAGCAGAGGTTTGACAGGGGAATCGAGTGAGCAGTACTTC. Full variable domain (outside the CDR3, taken from reference TRBV7-9 and TRBJ2-7): DTGVSQNPRHKITKRGQNVTFRCDPISEHNRLYWYRQTLGQGPEFLTYFQNEAQLEKSRLLSDRFSAERPKGSFSTLEIQRTEQGDSAMYLCASRGLTGESSEQYFGPGTRLTVT.

The rearrangement joins TRBV7-9 to TRBJ1-3; no definite D call. CDR1 and CDR2 from the germline V gene are SEHNR and FQNEAQ (reference sequence). There are 14 residues in the CDR3. V was cut by 8 bases and J by 4 bases, with 15 bases left in between. CDR3 residues: CASSKKSRGNTIYF. The CDR3 nucleotides read TGTGCCAGCTCAAAAAAGAGTAGGGGAAACACCATATATTTT.

This clonotype occurred a few times. J is TRBJ2-6 and V is TRBV5-1; TRBD2 aligns across 12 bases. The CDR3 length is 18 residues. CDR1 is SGHRS, CDR2 YFSETQ, per germline. V lost 0 bases to trimming and J lost 4 bases; unmatched junction nucleotides: 5. CDR3 residues: CASSLGLAGEVGANVLTF. CDR3 nucleotide sequence: TGCGCCAGCAGCTTGGGACTAGCGGGAGAGGTAGGGGCCAACGTCCTGACTTTC.

This chain links TRBV27 with TRBJ2-7; weak D call: TRBD2 (6 bases). The germline CDR1 and CDR2 sequences are MNHEY and SMNVEV (reference sequence). The V end lost 3 bases, the J end lost 4 bases, and 16 bases lay between the germline ends. This CDR3 spans 15 amino acids. CDR3 DNA sequence: TGTGCCAGCAGTTTCCAGGGCGGGGCGGATTACGAGCAGTACTTC. Its protein is CASSFQGGADYEQYF.

There are a few counts of this clonotype. This chain joins TRBV7-9 and TRBJ1-5, with 10 bases lining up with TRBD1. V gave up 5 bases and J gave up 4 bases; unmatched junction bases: 5. Germline CDR1 is SEHNR and CDR2 is FQNEAQ (reference sequence). CDR3 length: 15 residues. In DNA, the CDR3 is TGTGCCAGCAGCCTAGGGACAGGGGTTAATCAGCCCCAGCATTTT. Translation gives CASSLGTGVNQPQHF. The entire variable domain, with the rest obtained from reference TRBV7-9 and TRBJ1-5, is as follows: DTGVSQNPRHKITKRGQNVTFRCDPISEHNRLYWYRQTLGQGPEFLTYFQNEAQLEKSRLLSDRFSAERPKGSFSTLEIQRTEQGDSAMYLCASSLGTGVNQPQHFGDGTRLSIL.